The 15 T cell receptor beta chains below all came from one sample that was sequenced in a study of cytotoxic CD8 clonotypes in ibrutinib-treated CLL. TCRdb's copy holds only in-frame clones and misses some; the assay was immunoSEQ multiplex PCR. The sample records some 140,000 clones, about 85% being singletons. The sequencing used PBMCs, collected after 24 months of ibrutinib treatment. The receptors stem from a human donor with chronic lymphocytic leukemia.

The chain couples TRBV5-4 to TRBJ2-1, with 12 bases identical to TRBD2. This CDR3 comprises 15 residues. Germline CDR1 reads SGHNT; CDR2 reads YYREEE (reference sequence). With 1 base clipped from V and 8 bases from J, the junction kept 4 bases outside the gene matches. The CDR3 sequence is CASSLKLAGGYEQFF. CDR3 sequence (DNA): TGTGCCAGCAGCTTGAAACTAGCGGGGGGCTATGAGCAGTTCTTC. The entire variable domain, with the rest obtained from reference TRBV5-4 and TRBJ2-1, is as follows: ETGVTQSPTHLIKTRGQQVTLRCSSQSGHNTVSWYQQALGQGPQFIFQYYREEENGRGNFPPRFSGLQFPNYSSELNVNALELDDSALYLCASSLKLAGGYEQFFGPGTRLTVL.

This chain uses TRBV10-2 with TRBJ2-3; maybe TRBD2 (6 bases). Trimming pared 2 bases from V and 2 bases from J, leaving 14 bases between. This CDR3 has 16 residues. Germline CDR1 and CDR2: WSHSY and SAAADI. CDR3 region: CASSEQTSPVTDTQYF. CDR3 DNA sequence: TGCGCCAGCAGTGAGCAGACTAGTCCCGTCACAGATACGCAGTATTTT.

This clone was counted a few times. The rearrangement uses TRBV9 and TRBJ2-2; D remains unclear. V dropped 2 bases and J dropped 5 bases, with 7 bases sitting between them. The length of the CDR3 is 13 residues. Germline CDR1 reads SGDLS; CDR2 reads YYNGEE. CDR3 sequence reads: CASSVLGTGELFF. CDR3 nucleotide sequence: TGTGCCAGCAGCGTTCTGGGGACCGGGGAGCTGTTTTTT. Full variable domain (missing parts from reference TRBV9 and TRBJ2-2): DSGVTQTPKHLITATGQRVTLRCSPRSGDLSVYWYQQSLDQGLQFLIQYYNGEERAKGNILERFSAQQFPDLHSELNLSSLELGDSALYFCASSVLGTGELFFGEGSRLTVL.

The chain links TRBV19 to TRBJ2-7, with D maybe TRBD1 (6 bases). Germline V gene data show CDR1 as LNHDA and CDR2 as SQIVND (reference sequence). The CDR3 spans 14 residues. V was trimmed by 3 bases and J by 6 bases, leaving 15 bases between them. The CDR3 DNA sequence: TGTGCCAGTAGTATGACAGGCAATGCAGCCGAGCAGTACTTC. The encoded protein is CASSMTGNAAEQYF.

This rearrangement joins TRBV7-3 to TRBJ1-2; 7 bases agree with TRBD1. The V segment lost 4 bases and the J segment 10 bases; nucleotides outside the gene matches: 12. The CDR3 is 14 residues long. Germline V gene sequence: CDR1 SGHTA, CDR2 FQGTGA. DNA of the CDR3: TGTGCCAGCAGCTACAGACAGGGCTCGATCCACTACACCTTC. This translates into CASSYRQGSIHYTF.

V usage is TRBV19 and J usage is TRBJ1-1; the D is unclear. The germline V gene has CDR1 LNHDA and CDR2 SQIVND (reference sequence). The CDR3 loop spans 14 amino acids. Trimming removed 8 bases from V and 6 bases from J, with 19 bases in between. The CDR3 DNA follows: TGTGCCAGTCGCGTGGGCGGGGAATGGGCTGAAGCTTTCTTT. It translates to CASRVGGEWAEAFF.

The chain employs TRBV7-6 and TRBJ2-3; 9 bases line up with TRBD1. This CDR3 has 18 amino acids. Trimming took 2 bases from V and 2 from J; bases not matched to a gene: 11. CDR1 SGHVS and CDR2 FNYEAQ come from the germline V gene. The CDR3 DNA sequence: TGTGCCAGCAGCTTAAGGGACAGGGTGAGGACCTTCACAGATACGCAGTATTTT. Its protein is CASSLRDRVRTFTDTQYF. Using reference TRBV7-6 and TRBJ2-3 for the parts outside the CDR3, the full variable domain is GAGVSQSPRYKVTKRGQDVALRCDPISGHVSLYWYRQALGQGPEFLTYFNYEAQQDKSGLPNDRFSAERPEGSISTLTIQRTEQRDSAMYRCASSLRDRVRTFTDTQYFGPGTRLTVL.

V gene TRBV19 combines with J gene TRBJ2-5; 7 bases are a match to TRBD1. Per the germline V gene, CDR1 is LNHDA and CDR2 is SQIVND (reference sequence). CDR3 size: 15 residues. Germline trimming cut 5 bases from V and 2 bases from J; bases unmatched to any gene: 8. This chain's CDR3 is CASSAGTAKQETQYF. The CDR3 DNA follows: TGTGCCAGTAGTGCAGGGACAGCCAAACAAGAGACCCAGTACTTC.

The gene calls are TRBV15 and TRBJ2-4; maybe TRBD1 (5 bases). The CDR3 is 18 amino acids. Between the trimmed V and J ends, which lost 0 bases and 1 base, there was a span of 16 bases. From germline, CDR1 is LNHNV and CDR2 YYDKDF (reference sequence). This CDR3 is CATSRDPHRFNAKNIQYF. The CDR3 coding sequence is TGTGCCACCAGCAGAGATCCACACAGGTTTAACGCCAAAAACATTCAGTACTTC.

This clone was seen just once. The rearrangement links TRBV5-5 to TRBJ1-3; no clear D gene. The CDR3 loop spans 16 amino acids. Trimming took 6 bases from V and 0 from J, leaving 16 bases between them. Germline CDR1 reads SGHKS; CDR2 reads YYEKEE (reference sequence). DNA for the CDR3: TGTGCCAGCACCACGACAAGGCTCGACTCTGGAAACACCATATATTTT. It is translated as CASTTTRLDSGNTIYF.

This clone was found a few times. The V and J genes are TRBV19 and TRBJ2-2; tentatively, D is TRBD2 (5 bases). Trimming shortened V by 0 bases and J by 2 bases, and 10 bases separated the two germline ends. Germline CDR1 and CDR2: LNHDA and SQIVND (reference sequence). CDR3 size: 16 residues. The DNA for the CDR3 is TGTGCCAGTAGTATAGATCGGGGTCAAAACACCGGGGAGCTGTTTTTT. This sequence encodes CASSIDRGQNTGELFF.

The chain combines TRBV6-1 with TRBJ2-7; 8 nucleotides match TRBD1. With 7 bases clipped from V and 4 bases from J, the junction kept 9 bases outside the gene matches. Germline V CDR1 and CDR2: MNHNS, SASEGT. This CDR3 has 14 residues. The CDR3 sequence: CASTRTDRDYEQYF. Written as DNA, the CDR3 is TGTGCCAGCACCAGAACGGACAGGGATTACGAGCAGTACTTC.

V and J are TRBV4-3 and TRBJ2-3; no clear D gene. CDR1 is LGHNA, CDR2 YSLEER, per germline. This CDR3 has 14 residues. V lost 1 base and J 6 bases, leaving 11 bases between the germline ends. The CDR3 DNA is TGCGCCAGCAGCCAAGGTCTAAATGCGGATACGCAGTATTTT. Amino acids: CASSQGLNADTQYF.

The rearrangement joins TRBV5-1 to TRBJ2-1; 11 positions agree with TRBD2. Germline V gene lookup returns CDR1 SGHRS and CDR2 YFSETQ. With V trimmed by 4 bases and J by 4 bases, 4 bases remained unmatched. The CDR3 runs 15 residues. CDR3 region: CASSPGTSGYNEQFF. CDR3 DNA sequence: TGCGCCAGCAGCCCCGGGACTAGCGGATACAATGAGCAGTTCTTC.

CDR3 nucleotide sequence: TGTGCCAGCAGCGCTACTACAATGAAGCAGTTCTTC. Its protein product is CASSATTMKQFF. The chain recombines TRBV5-5 with TRBJ2-1; no reliable D call. The CDR3 is made up of 12 amino acids. CDR1 is SGHKS, CDR2 YYEKEE, per germline (reference sequence). V lost 4 bases to trimming and J lost 11 bases, with 13 bases between them.